Included here is one T cell receptor (beta chain) sequence, with context. Per the original data handling: Cell counts per sample came from amplifying reference gene primers. The method was immunoSEQ multiplex PCR; TCRdb's version includes in-frame clones alone and lacks a portion of them. From that table come the V and J calls and clone size; the DNA was used to work out D and trimming. The top ten clones hold roughly 1.9% of a sample with 330,000 or so clones, roughly 86% of them seen once. Germline CDR1 KGHSH, CDR2 LQKENI. Trimming stripped 5 bases from V and 3 bases from J, with 11 bases between. The CDR3 is made up of 14 amino acids. The sample comes from a study of blood T cell repertoires in COVID-19. Study-level background: Donors in Cohort 3 who had recovered were those with two negative PCRs, healthcare professional clearance, or resolution of their symptoms. Sources were T cells, B-cell-depleted T cells, or PBMCs; the material itself was cDNA or gDNA.

Participants came from roughly 23 US areas, aged roughly 18 to 95 years. V is TRBV18 and J is TRBJ1-5; D might be TRBD1 (6 bases). The sample consisted of PBMCs or T cells enriched from blood (not recorded which). This clonotype originated in a man aged 35-49 years in a cohort exposed to, infected with or recovered from COVID-19 (not recorded which). CDR3 protein: CASSAGVANQPQHF. CDR3 sequence (DNA): TGTGCCAGCTCAGCAGGGGTCGCCAATCAGCCCCAGCATTTT.